The sequence of this T cell receptor (beta chain) was determined in a study of T-cell memory formation after mild COVID-19. V lost 4 bases, J lost 1 base, and 1 base stayed unmatched. Germline-derived CDR1 and CDR2 are SQVTM and ANQGSEA. The CDR3 contains 15 residues. This clonotype was counted many times. Its antigen is still unknown. Study observations and caveats: A balance of CD4 and CD8 characterized clones contracting day 15 to 85, whereas later expanders leaned CD4+. CM and EM subsets held most contracting CD4+ clones; EMRA held CD8+ ones.

One entry per CDR3 protein, called by TCRdb with MiXCR from the 5' RACE reads. The repertoire holds 300,000 to 400,000 distinct CDR3 sequences, under 30% seen once, with approximately 13% in the top ten. The sample consisted of PBMCs or a T cell subset sorted from them (not recorded which). The chain recombines TRBV29-1 with TRBJ2-2; 12 bases fit TRBD2. The receptor's source is an adult woman who had mild COVID-19 (a few samples of this study predate the infection). Cell type and time point are not known. CDR3 DNA sequence: TGCAGCGTTGGGACTAGCGGGATGAACACCGGGGAGCTGTTTTTT. This gives the protein CSVGTSGMNTGELFF.